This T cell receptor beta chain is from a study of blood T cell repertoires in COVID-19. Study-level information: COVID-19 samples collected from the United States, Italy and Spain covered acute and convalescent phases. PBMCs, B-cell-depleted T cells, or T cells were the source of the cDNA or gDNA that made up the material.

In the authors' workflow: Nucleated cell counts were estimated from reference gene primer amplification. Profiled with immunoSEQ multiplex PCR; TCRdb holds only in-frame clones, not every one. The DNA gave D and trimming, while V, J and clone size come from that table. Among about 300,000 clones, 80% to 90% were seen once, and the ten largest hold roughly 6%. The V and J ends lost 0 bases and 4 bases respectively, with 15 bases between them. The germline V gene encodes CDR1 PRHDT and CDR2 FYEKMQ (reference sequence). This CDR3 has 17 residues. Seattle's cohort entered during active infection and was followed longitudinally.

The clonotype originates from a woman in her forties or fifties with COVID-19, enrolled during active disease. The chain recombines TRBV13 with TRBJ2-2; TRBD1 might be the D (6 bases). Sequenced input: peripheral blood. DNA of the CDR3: TGTGCCAGCAGCTTAGGAGGCAGGGGACGAGTCACCGGGGAGCTGTTTTTT. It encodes CASSLGGRGRVTGELFF. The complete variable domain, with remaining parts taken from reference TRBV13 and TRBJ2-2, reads AAGVIQSPRHLIKEKRETATLKCYPIPRHDTVYWYQQGPGQDPQFLISFYEKMQSDKGSIPDRFSAQQFSDYHSELNMSSLELGDSALYFCASSLGGRGRVTGELFFGEGSRLTVL.